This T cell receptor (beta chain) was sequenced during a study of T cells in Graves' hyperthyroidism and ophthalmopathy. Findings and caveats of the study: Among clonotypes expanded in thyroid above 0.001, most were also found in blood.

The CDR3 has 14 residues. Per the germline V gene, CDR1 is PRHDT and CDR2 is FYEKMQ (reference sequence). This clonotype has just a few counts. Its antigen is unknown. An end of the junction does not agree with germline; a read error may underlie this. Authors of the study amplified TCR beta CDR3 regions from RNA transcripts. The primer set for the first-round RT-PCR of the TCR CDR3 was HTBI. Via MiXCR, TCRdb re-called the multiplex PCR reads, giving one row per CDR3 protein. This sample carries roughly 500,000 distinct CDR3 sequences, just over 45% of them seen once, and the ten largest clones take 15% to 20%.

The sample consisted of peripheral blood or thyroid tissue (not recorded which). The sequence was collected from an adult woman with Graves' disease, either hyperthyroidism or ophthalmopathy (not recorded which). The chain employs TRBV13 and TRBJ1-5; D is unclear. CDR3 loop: CASSQLQGNQPQHF. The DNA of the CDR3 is TGTGCTAGCAGCCAGCTCCAAGGCAATCAGCCCCAGCATTTT. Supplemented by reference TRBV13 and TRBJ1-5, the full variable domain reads AAGVIQSPRHLIKEKRETATLKCYPIPRHDTVYWYQQGPGQDPQFLISFYEKMQSDKGSIPDRFSAQQFSDYHSELNMSSLELGDSALYFCASSQLQGNQPQHFGDGTRLSIL.